The 20 T cell receptor beta chains reported below all come from one sample, sequenced in a study of T-cell reconstitution after alpha-beta-depleted transplantation in children (dated by TCRdb to 2016 to 2017). Library construction relied on PCR. The sequencer was an Illumina HiSeq 2500. Molecular barcoding was employed in the preparation of TCR libraries, with unique molecular identifiers being used to normalize TCRbeta repertoire quantification. Through fastp at Q25 and MiXCR, TCRdb rebuilt clones from the public reads, retaining in-frame beta chains. Here each entry gathers all rows of one CDR3 protein and keeps the most common genes and DNA. This sample gives some 290,000 distinct CDR3 sequences in total; around 25% of them show up just once. The ten largest clonotypes hold over 9.5% of the sample. The treatment or condition tag for this specimen amounts to: allogeneic hematopoietic cell transplantation with graft depleted of TCRalphabeta T cells and CD19 B cells.

Here the sequenced sample was PBMCs, mostly from graft donor cells, taken 180 days after TCRalphabeta/CD19-depleted stem cell transplant. The receptors stem from a male patient younger than 18 who had a stem cell transplant for acute lymphoblastic leukemia, so the T cells may come from the graft donor.

This sequence joins TRBV6-1 and TRBJ2-7; D might be TRBD2 (6 bases). CDR1 MNHNS and CDR2 SASEGT come from the germline V gene. This CDR3 region has 16 residues. The germline V and J ends were trimmed by 5 bases and 3 bases, with 20 bases remaining between them. The DNA of the CDR3 is TGTGCCAGCAGTCGCGGGGCCCTCAGTAGGGTCTACGAGCAGTACTTC. The encoded protein is CASSRGALSRVYEQYF.

The sample holds a few counts of this clonotype. The V call is TRBV10-2, the J call TRBJ2-1, with TRBD2 matching 10 bases. CDR3 length: 15 amino acids. V trimming: 5 bases; J trimming: 5 bases; junction bases outside the gene matches: 6. Germline V gene lookup returns CDR1 WSHSY and CDR2 SAAADI. The CDR3 loop is CASSNGTSVHNEQFF. CDR3 nucleotide sequence: TGCGCCAGCAGTAACGGGACTAGCGTCCACAATGAGCAGTTCTTC.

The chain has TRBV29-1 and TRBJ2-7; 8 bases match TRBD2. Per germline, CDR1 SQVTM and CDR2 ANQGSEA. V dropped 4 bases and J dropped 0; count of bases not matched to a gene: 2. The CDR3 covers 13 residues. For the CDR3, the DNA is TGCAGCGTTGCGGGAGGGATCTCCTACGAGCAGTACTTC. It encodes CSVAGGISYEQYF.

This chain uses TRBV14 with TRBJ2-7, with no clear D. Germline V gene sequence: CDR1 SGHDN, CDR2 FVKESK. V was shortened by 0 bases and J by 3 bases, with 18 bases between the two germline ends. The CDR3 is made up of 17 amino acids. The DNA for the CDR3 is TGTGCCAGCAGCCAAGAGACGGTGAGGACCGTTGGCTACGAGCAGTACTTC. This gives the protein CASSQETVRTVGYEQYF. Drawing the rest from reference TRBV14 and TRBJ2-7, the complete variable domain is EAGVTQFPSHSVIEKGQTVTLRCDPISGHDNLYWYRRVMGKEIKFLLHFVKESKQDESGMPNNRFLAERTGGTYSTLKVQPAELEDSGVYFCASSQETVRTVGYEQYFGPGTRLTVT.

This clonotype was counted between two and nine times. The chain joins TRBV7-2 to TRBJ2-7, with D perhaps TRBD1 or TRBD2 (5 bases each). The germline gives CDR1 SGHTA, CDR2 FQGNSA. The CDR3 extends over 14 amino acids. Trimming pared 3 bases from V and 3 bases from J, leaving 12 bases between. CDR3 sequence reads: CASSLERGFYEQYF. The DNA of the CDR3 is TGTGCCAGCAGCTTGGAACGGGGCTTCTACGAGCAGTACTTC.

This clonotype was seen a handful of times. The rearrangement uses TRBV6-1 and TRBJ2-7; TRBD1 aligns across 8 bases. CDR1 is MNHNS, CDR2 SASEGT, per germline. Losses at the gene ends were 8 bases for V and 2 bases for J; bases not matched to a gene: 5. This CDR3 spans 13 amino acids. This CDR3 is CASHRGETYEQYF. The CDR3 DNA sequence: TGTGCCAGCCACAGGGGGGAAACCTACGAGCAGTACTTC.

This clonotype was counted between two and nine times. This chain uses TRBV4-1 with TRBJ2-2; D is possibly TRBD1 (5 bases). The CDR3 totals 16 residues. The V end lost 2 bases, the J end lost 4 bases, and 14 bases lay between the germline ends. CDR1 is MGHRA, CDR2 YSYEKL, per germline. The CDR3 DNA is TGCGCCAGCAGCCAAATCCCAGGGTCGATCACCGGGGAGCTGTTTTTT. It codes for CASSQIPGSITGELFF.

The CDR3 DNA reads TGTGCCAGCAGCTTGGCGGGCCCTAACACCGGGGAGCTGTTTTTT. The encoded protein is CASSLAGPNTGELFF. The chain recombines TRBV5-6 with TRBJ2-2; D remains unclear. CDR1 and CDR2 (germline): SGHDT, YYEEEE. The CDR3 consists of 15 residues. The V gene lost 0 bases and the J gene lost 2 bases, with 8 bases spanning the gap.

This clonotype has only a few counts. V usage is TRBV4-2 and J usage is TRBJ2-7; TRBD2 agrees at 10 bases. The J segment lost 4 bases and the V segment lost 1 base, leaving 10 bases of the junction unmatched. The CDR3 runs to 17 residues. Germline V CDR1 and CDR2: LGHNA, YNFKEQ. The CDR3 DNA reads as TGTGCCAGCAGCCAAGGCGGTGGTCTAGCGGGAGTTTACGAGCAGTACTTC. Translation gives CASSQGGGLAGVYEQYF.

This clonotype was counted between two and nine times. The chain links TRBV20-1 to TRBJ1-5; a possible D gene is TRBD1 (6 bases). The germline gives CDR1 DFQATT, CDR2 SNEGSKA (reference sequence). Between the trimmed V and J ends, which lost 5 bases and 3 bases, there was a span of 17 bases. The CDR3 loop spans 15 amino acids. CDR3: CSAPGLGAINQPQHF. CDR3 nucleotides: TGCAGTGCTCCTGGGTTGGGGGCAATCAATCAGCCCCAGCATTTT.

This clonotype has just a few counts. The chain links TRBV6-5 to TRBJ2-4; D remains unclear. The V and J ends lost 0 bases and 6 bases respectively, with 6 bases between them. This CDR3 is built from 13 residues. The germline V gene has CDR1 MNHEY and CDR2 SVGAGI. DNA for the CDR3: TGTGCCAGCAGTTACTCGTCCCGAAACATTCAGTACTTC. It yields the protein CASSYSSRNIQYF.

The V gene is TRBV27, the J gene TRBJ2-7, with 7 bases matching TRBD2. This CDR3 spans 15 amino acids. Germline V gene lookup returns CDR1 MNHEY and CDR2 SMNVEV (reference sequence). With V trimmed by 3 bases and J by 3 bases, 8 bases remained unmatched. Written as DNA, the CDR3 is TGTGCCAGCAGTTTGTATGGCGGGAGTCTCTACGAGCAGTACTTC. Translation: CASSLYGGSLYEQYF.

The rearrangement joins TRBV5-1 to TRBJ2-4, with TRBD1 matching 8 bases. The germline gives CDR1 SGHRS, CDR2 YFSETQ. This CDR3 is built from 16 residues. V lost 0 bases, J lost 1 base, and 3 bases stayed unmatched. Written as DNA, the CDR3 is TGCGCCAGCAGCTTGGGACAGGGGATGGCCAAAAACATTCAGTACTTC. It translates to CASSLGQGMAKNIQYF.

This chain joins TRBV9 and TRBJ2-2, with D possibly matching TRBD1 (5 bases). CDR1 and CDR2 (germline): SGDLS, YYNGEE. V was pared by 0 bases and J by 6 bases, with 9 bases between. The CDR3 is 14 residues long. The CDR3 protein is CASSVGQGPGELFF. The CDR3 DNA is TGTGCCAGCAGCGTAGGCCAGGGCCCCGGGGAGCTGTTTTTT.

The rearrangement uses TRBV20-1 and TRBJ2-7; 14 nucleotides agree with TRBD2. Germline assignment: CDR1 DFQATT and CDR2 SNEGSKA (reference sequence). Trimming took 1 base from V and 2 from J; bases not matched to a gene: 4. This CDR3 contains 16 residues. The CDR3 reads CSARGGTSGSAYEQYF. CDR3 DNA: TGCAGTGCTAGAGGCGGGACTAGCGGGAGCGCCTACGAGCAGTACTTC.

This chain connects TRBV7-9 to TRBJ2-7; 8 bases line up with TRBD2. The CDR3 sequence is 13 residues long. CDR1 is SEHNR, CDR2 FQNEAQ, per germline (reference sequence). J lost 6 bases, V lost 6 bases, and 7 bases had no gene match. Here the CDR3 reads CASRPPGGVEQYF. For the CDR3, the DNA is TGTGCCAGCAGACCCCCCGGGGGGGTCGAGCAGTACTTC.

This clonotype showed up just a few times. The chain recombines TRBV20-1 with TRBJ2-1; either TRBD1 or TRBD2 may fit D (6 bases each). Trimming left V 3 bases short and J 0 bases short, with 12 bases between. The V gene's germline CDR1 is DFQATT and CDR2 SNEGSKA (reference sequence). The CDR3 sequence is 15 residues long. CDR3 in DNA: TGCAGTGCTAGTCCCGGGGGCCCCTCCTACAATGAGCAGTTCTTC. It specifies CSASPGGPSYNEQFF.

The CDR3 here is CASSPKRGEQYF. The CDR3 DNA follows: TGTGCCAGCTCACCAAAGAGGGGCGAGCAGTACTTC. This chain connects TRBV18 to TRBJ2-7; the D call may be TRBD1 or TRBD2 (5 bases each). The V gene lost 2 bases and the J gene lost 6 bases, with 8 bases spanning the gap. The CDR3 runs to 12 residues. Germline CDR1 KGHSH, CDR2 LQKENI. Full variable domain (rest looked up from reference TRBV18 and TRBJ2-7): NAGVMQNPRHLVRRRGQEARLRCSPMKGHSHVYWYRQLPEEGLKFMVYLQKENIIDESGMPKERFSAEFPKEGPSILRIQQVVRGDSAAYFCASSPKRGEQYFGPGTRLTVT.

In its sample, this clonotype was seen many times. The chain uses TRBV7-2 and TRBJ2-3; 8 bases align to TRBD2. V lost 5 bases, J lost 7 bases, and 11 bases stayed unmatched. The CDR3 has 15 residues. Germline CDR1 is SGHTA and CDR2 is FQGNSA. CDR3 coding DNA: TGTGCCAGCAGCAGGAGCGGGAGCTTTGGGTATACGCAGTATTTT. Its translation: CASSRSGSFGYTQYF. The entire variable domain, with the rest obtained from reference TRBV7-2 and TRBJ2-3, is as follows: GAGVSQSPSNKVTEKGKDVELRCDPISGHTALYWYRQSLGQGLEFLIYFQGNSAPDKSGLPSDRFSAERTGGSVSTLTIQRTQQEDSAVYLCASSRSGSFGYTQYFGPGTRLTVL.

The rearrangement joins TRBV7-3 to TRBJ2-5; 8 nucleotides line up with TRBD2. From germline, CDR1 is SGHTA and CDR2 FQGTGA. Trimming at V came to 4 bases and at J to 4 bases, leaving 11 bases not matched to a gene. This CDR3 region has 16 residues. This CDR3 is CASSSSAGEGRETQYF. In DNA form, the CDR3 reads TGTGCCAGCAGCTCCTCAGCGGGAGAGGGACGAGAGACCCAGTACTTC.